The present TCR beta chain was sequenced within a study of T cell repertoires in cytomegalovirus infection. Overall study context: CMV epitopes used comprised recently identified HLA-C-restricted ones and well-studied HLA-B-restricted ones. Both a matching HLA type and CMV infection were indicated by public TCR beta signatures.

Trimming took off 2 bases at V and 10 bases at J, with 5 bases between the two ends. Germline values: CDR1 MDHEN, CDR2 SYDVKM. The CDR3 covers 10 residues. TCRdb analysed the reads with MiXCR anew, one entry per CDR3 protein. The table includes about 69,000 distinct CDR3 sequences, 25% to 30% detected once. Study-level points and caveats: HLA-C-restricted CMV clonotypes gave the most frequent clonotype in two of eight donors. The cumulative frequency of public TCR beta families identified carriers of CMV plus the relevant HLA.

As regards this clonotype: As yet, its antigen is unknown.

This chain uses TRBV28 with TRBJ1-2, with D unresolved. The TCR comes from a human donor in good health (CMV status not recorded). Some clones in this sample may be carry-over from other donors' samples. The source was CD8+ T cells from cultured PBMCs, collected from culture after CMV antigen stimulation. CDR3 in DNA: TGTGCCAGCAGTTTAGGGGACTACACCTTC. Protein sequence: CASSLGDYTF.